This TCR beta chain was sequenced in a study of cytomegalovirus exposure and HLA in healthy donors. Findings and limits, study-wide: A later analysis linked a missense DCLRE1C variant to TCR beta V- and J-gene trimming. The study assumed roughly uniform donor sequencing depth for presence/absence analyses. Fewer N-insertions (relative to the roughly 670-donor mean) were reportedly seen in an Asian-associated ancestry cluster in a later analysis.

Vbeta (60) and Jbeta (13) primers were used in the PCR. Profiled with immunoSEQ multiplex PCR; TCRdb holds only in-frame clones, not every one. The sample has 100,000 to 150,000 clones, around three quarters seen once. Deletions cut 3 bases from V and 4 bases from J, with 18 bases between. Germline CDR1 and CDR2: SEHNR and FQNEAQ (reference sequence). The CDR3 has 16 residues. Each of the donors was a healthy bone marrow donor. Regarding this clone: The antigen remains unidentified.

The sample consisted of PBMCs. The chain employs TRBV7-9 and TRBJ2-5, with TRBD1 as a possible D gene (6 bases). The sequence came from a female donor in good health and CMV-seronegative. CDR3 bases: TGTGCCAGCAGCTTTACCCGACAGGCCCATAGAGAGACCCAGTACTTC. This encodes CASSFTRQAHRETQYF.